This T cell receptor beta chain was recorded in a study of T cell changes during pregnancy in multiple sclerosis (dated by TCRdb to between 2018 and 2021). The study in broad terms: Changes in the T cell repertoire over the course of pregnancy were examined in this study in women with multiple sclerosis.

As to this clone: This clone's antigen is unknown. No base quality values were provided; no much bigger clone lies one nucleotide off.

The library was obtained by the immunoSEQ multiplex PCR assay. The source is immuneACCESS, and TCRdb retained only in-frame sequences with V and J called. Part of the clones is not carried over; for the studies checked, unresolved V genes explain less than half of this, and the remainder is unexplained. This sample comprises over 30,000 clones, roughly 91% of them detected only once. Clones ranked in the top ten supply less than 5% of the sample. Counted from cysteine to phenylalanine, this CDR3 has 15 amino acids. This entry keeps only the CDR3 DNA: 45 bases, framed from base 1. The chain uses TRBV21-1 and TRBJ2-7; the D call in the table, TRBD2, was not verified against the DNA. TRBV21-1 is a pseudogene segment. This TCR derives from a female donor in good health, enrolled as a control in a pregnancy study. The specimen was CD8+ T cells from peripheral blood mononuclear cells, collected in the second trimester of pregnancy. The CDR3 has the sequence CASTDPGSGDNEQYF. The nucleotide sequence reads TGTGCCAGCACCGACCCCGGGAGCGGGGACAACGAGCAGTACTTC.